Included here is one T cell receptor beta chain sequence, with context. Assay: immunoSEQ multiplex PCR; the TCRdb copy retains only in-frame clones and omits some. The sample lists around 250,000 clones; more than 70% were seen once. This sample was taken from a study of Ad26.COV2.S vaccination and SARS-CoV-2 variants. Background on the study: Into the muscle, Ad26.COV2.S was dosed once or twice, 56 days apart.

The treatment is: 15 to 20 received Ad26.COV2.S at low or high dose, single or two shots; about 5 received placebo; per-sample allocation not given. Samples analyzed were those drawn on day 63 after the first vaccine or placebo injection. The germline V gene has CDR1 SGHRS and CDR2 YFSETQ. Trimming cost V 0 bases and J 0 bases, with 6 bases left between them. CDR3 length: 14 amino acids. This sequence originates from a person aged 18 to 65 who received the Ad26.COV2.S COVID-19 vaccine or a placebo. The starting material was peripheral blood, obtained in a trial of Ad26.COV2.S vaccine versus placebo. The V call is TRBV5-1, the J call TRBJ1-1; D unclear. The CDR3 is CASSLEAMNTEAFF. The CDR3, as DNA: TGCGCCAGCAGCTTGGAAGCAATGAACACTGAAGCTTTCTTT.